These T cell receptor beta chains were read from a single sample in a study of CD8+ T cells in alopecia areata. The data were produced by immunoSEQ multiplex PCR, yet TCRdb's version contains in-frame clones alone and is incomplete. The profile shows 150,000 to 200,000 clones, around three fifths of them singletons. The material sequenced was CD4+ T cells sorted from blood, taken at week 24, from a patient treated with tofacitinib. The receptor set was obtained from a human donor with alopecia areata. Both conserved end residues are trimmed from each CDR3.

V,J,length,CDR3
TRBV10-3,TRBJ2-3,12,AISVRGGTDTQY
TRBV7-9,TRBJ1-2,11,ASSPTEAYGYT
TRBV2,TRBJ1-6,9,ARKGDSPLH
TRBV30,TRBJ2-3,13,AWTRGQGGTDTQY
TRBV19,TRBJ2-3,13,ASSILDSGTDTQY
TRBV29-1,TRBJ1-1,14,SVAWGSGGMNTEAF
TRBV10-3,TRBJ2-7,12,ASLRQGAERKQY
TRBV5-6,TRBJ1-1,11,ASSFWPGAEAF
TRBV27,TRBJ1-5,13,ASSRDSFSNQPQH
TRBV29-1,TRBJ2-2,16,SVDPTSGGARGTGELF
TRBV20-1,TRBJ2-5,9,SAISGKTQY
TRBV5-1,TRBJ1-1,11,ASSRDRNTEAF
TRBV2,TRBJ1-5,13,ASSDRGYSNQPQH
TRBV2,TRBJ1-2,13,AGTGGAMFNYGYT
TRBV30,TRBJ2-1,10,AWSRQHNEQF
TRBV9,TRBJ1-6,17,ASSDPGTGLNSYNSPLH
TRBV4-1,TRBJ2-3,12,ASSQDPGTDTQY